Sequencing of this TCR beta chain was carried out in a study of blood T cell repertoires in COVID-19. About the study: Samples representing acute and convalescent COVID-19 were sourced from the United States, Italy and Spain. The cDNA or gDNA used as material had been derived from T cells, B-cell-depleted T cells, or PBMCs.

Seattle-derived patients entered the study during active infection and were followed longitudinally. The CDR3 is made up of 16 amino acids. Trimming pared 5 bases from V and 1 base from J, leaving 17 bases between. Germline CDR1 is SGHAT and CDR2 is FQNNGV. In the authors' methods: Estimates of nucleated cell counts were drawn from the amplification of reference gene primers. Only in-frame clones appear in the TCRdb table, and some are missing; sequencing was by immunoSEQ multiplex PCR. V, J and clone size reflect that table, while D and trimming were determined from the DNA. The sample shows roughly 220,000 clones, around 87% of them seen only once.

The sample comprised peripheral blood. The TCR sequence derives from a woman between 50 and 59 years old with COVID-19, enrolled during active disease. The chain uses TRBV11-2 and TRBJ1-1; D perhaps matches TRBD1 (6 bases). CDR3 sequence: CASSPGWGRGNTEAFF. The DNA of the CDR3 is TGTGCCAGCAGCCCCGGGTGGGGGCGAGGGAACACTGAAGCTTTCTTT.